This TCR beta chain was captured in a study of OX40 agonist ivuxolimab in advanced cancers. Study in general: The study gave patients intravenous ivuxolimab at 0.01 to 10 mg/kg every 2 weeks. Patients in dose escalation had liver, melanoma, kidney or head and neck cancers. The study reported partial responses in three patients: one hepatocellular carcinoma, two cutaneous melanoma.

TCRdb's copy holds only in-frame clones and misses some; the assay was immunoSEQ multiplex PCR. The sample has some 41,000 clones; around nine tenths are singletons. Germline V gene sequence: CDR1 LNHNV, CDR2 YYDKDF (reference sequence). The CDR3 is 13 residues long. V lost 5 bases and J 6 bases, leaving 11 bases between the germline ends. The sequencing used CD4+ or CD8+ T cells sorted from blood, collected in a trial of the OX40 agonist ivuxolimab. This clonotype originated in an adult with an advanced solid tumor such as melanoma, head and neck, liver or kidney cancer. The chain is built from TRBV15 and TRBJ2-1; D remains ambiguous. This chain's CDR3 is CATSPPSRNEQFF. CDR3 nucleotide sequence: TGTGCCACCAGCCCGCCCTCCCGCAATGAGCAGTTCTTC.